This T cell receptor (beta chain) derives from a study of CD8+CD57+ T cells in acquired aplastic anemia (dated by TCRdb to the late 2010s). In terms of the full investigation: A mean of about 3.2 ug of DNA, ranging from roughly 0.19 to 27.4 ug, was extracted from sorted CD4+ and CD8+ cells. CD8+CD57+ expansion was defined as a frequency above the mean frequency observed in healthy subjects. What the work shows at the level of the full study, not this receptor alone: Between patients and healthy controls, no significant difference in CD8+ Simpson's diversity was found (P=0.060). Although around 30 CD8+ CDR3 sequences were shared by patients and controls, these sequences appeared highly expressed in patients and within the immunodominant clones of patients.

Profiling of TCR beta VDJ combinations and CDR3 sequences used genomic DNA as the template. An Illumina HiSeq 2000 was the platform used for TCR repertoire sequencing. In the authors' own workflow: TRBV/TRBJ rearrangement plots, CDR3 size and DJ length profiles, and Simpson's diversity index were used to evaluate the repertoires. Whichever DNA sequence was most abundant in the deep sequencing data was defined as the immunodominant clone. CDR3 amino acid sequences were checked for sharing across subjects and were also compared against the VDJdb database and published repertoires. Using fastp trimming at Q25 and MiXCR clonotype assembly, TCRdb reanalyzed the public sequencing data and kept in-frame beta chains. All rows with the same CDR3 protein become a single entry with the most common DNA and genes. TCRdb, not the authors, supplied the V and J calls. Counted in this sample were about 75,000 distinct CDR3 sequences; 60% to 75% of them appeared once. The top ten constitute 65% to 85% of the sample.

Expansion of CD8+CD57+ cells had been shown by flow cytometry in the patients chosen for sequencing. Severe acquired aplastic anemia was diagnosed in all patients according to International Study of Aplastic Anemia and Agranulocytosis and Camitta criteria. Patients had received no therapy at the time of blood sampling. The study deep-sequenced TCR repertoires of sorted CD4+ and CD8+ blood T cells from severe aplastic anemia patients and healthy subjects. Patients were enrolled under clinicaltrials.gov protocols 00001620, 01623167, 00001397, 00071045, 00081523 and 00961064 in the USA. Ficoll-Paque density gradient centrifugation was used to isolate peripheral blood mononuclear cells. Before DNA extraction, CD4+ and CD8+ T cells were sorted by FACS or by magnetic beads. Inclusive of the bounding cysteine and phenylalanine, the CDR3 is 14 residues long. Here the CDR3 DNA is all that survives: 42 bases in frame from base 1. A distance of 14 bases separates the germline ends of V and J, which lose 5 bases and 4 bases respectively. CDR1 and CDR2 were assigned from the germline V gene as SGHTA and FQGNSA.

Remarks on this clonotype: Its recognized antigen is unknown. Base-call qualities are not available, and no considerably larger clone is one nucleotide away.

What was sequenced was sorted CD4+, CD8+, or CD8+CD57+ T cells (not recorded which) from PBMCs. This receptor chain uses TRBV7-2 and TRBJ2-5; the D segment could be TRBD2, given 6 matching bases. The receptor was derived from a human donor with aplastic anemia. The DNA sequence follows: TGTGCCAGCAGCGACAGACGGCGGGGAGAGACCCAGTACTTC. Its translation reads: CASSDRRRGETQYF.